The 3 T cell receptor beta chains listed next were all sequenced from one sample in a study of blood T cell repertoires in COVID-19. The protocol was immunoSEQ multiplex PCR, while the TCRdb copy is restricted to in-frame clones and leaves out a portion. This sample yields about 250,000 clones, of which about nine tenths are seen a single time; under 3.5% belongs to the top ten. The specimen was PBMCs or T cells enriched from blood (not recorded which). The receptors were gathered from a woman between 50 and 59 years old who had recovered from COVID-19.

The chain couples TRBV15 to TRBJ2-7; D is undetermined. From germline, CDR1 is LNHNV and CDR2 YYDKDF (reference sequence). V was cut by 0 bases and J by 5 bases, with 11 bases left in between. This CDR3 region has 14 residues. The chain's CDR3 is CATSRDLDGDEQYF. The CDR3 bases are TGTGCCACCAGCAGAGATCTAGACGGCGACGAGCAGTACTTC.

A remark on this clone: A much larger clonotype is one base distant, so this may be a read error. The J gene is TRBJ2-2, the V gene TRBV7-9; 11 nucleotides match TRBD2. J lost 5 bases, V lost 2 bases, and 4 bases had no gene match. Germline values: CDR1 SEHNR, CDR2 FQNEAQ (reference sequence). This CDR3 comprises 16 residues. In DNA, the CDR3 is TGTGCCAGCAGCTTACTAGCGGGAGGTCAGACCGGGGAGCTGTTTTTT. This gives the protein CASSLLAGGQTGELFF.

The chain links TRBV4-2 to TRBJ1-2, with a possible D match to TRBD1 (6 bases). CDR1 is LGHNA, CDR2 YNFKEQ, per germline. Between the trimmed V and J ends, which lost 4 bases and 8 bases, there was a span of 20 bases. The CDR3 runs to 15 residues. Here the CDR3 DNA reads TGTGCCAGCAGCCCCTCTACTGACAGGCCGGGCGGCTACACCTTC. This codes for CASSPSTDRPGGYTF.